This is a list of T cell receptor beta chains from one sample in a study of blood T cell repertoires in COVID-19. Profiling relied on immunoSEQ multiplex PCR, and the TCRdb table lists in-frame clones only, not all of them. The profile covers about 73,000 clones, with 70% to 85% appearing a single time and 4.1% taken by the ten largest. The sequencing input was peripheral blood. These receptors all come from a woman aged 55-70 years with acute or convalescent COVID-19. Both conserved end residues are part of each CDR3. D genes are given only for firm matches. A clone size is listed for some rows: how often the clone was seen (once, few, many), or a class if it is expanded.

clone size,J gene,V gene,D gene,CDR3 DNA,CDR3 protein
.,TRBJ1-5,TRBV28,.,TGTGCCAGCAGACCTCCCGGGGTGACTCCCCAGCATTTT,CASRPPGVTPQHF
.,TRBJ1-1,TRBV19,TRBD1,TGTGCCAGTAGTCTCGCCGGACAGGGCTACACTGAAGCTTTCTTT,CASSLAGQGYTEAFF
.,TRBJ1-1,TRBV27,TRBD1,TGTGCCAGCAGGACATGGGACAGGCGAGAAACTGAAGCTTTCTTT,CASRTWDRRETEAFF
.,TRBJ1-4,TRBV19,TRBD1,TGTGCCAGTAGCCGGGGGACAGGCTCTGAAAAACTGTTTTTT,CASSRGTGSEKLFF
few,TRBJ2-7,TRBV28,TRBD2,TGTGCCAGCAGTTCCCGAACCGGGACTAGCTACGAGCAGTACTTC,CASSSRTGTSYEQYF
.,TRBJ2-7,TRBV27,TRBD1,TGTGCCAGCAGCCCGGACAGGGCTAGCTCCTACGAGCAGTACTTC,CASSPDRASSYEQYF
.,TRBJ2-3,TRBV27,TRBD1,TGTTCCAGCAGGAAGGGGGCAAAAGATACGCAGTATTTT,CSSRKGAKDTQYF
.,TRBJ1-1,TRBV2,.,TGTGCCAGCAGTGTACCCCCGGCGGGAGCTTTCTTT,CASSVPPAGAFF
once,TRBJ2-5,TRBV5-4,.,TGTGCCAGCAGCCCTGCAGGGATCCAAGAGACCCAGTACTTC,CASSPAGIQETQYF
.,TRBJ1-1,TRBV19,.,TGTGCCAGTAGTACCCTCAGGCGGGGGCGGGCTTTCTTT,CASSTLRRGRAFF
.,TRBJ1-5,TRBV29-1,TRBD1,TGCAGCGTTGCAGGGGGCGCAGATCAGCCCCAGCATTTT,CSVAGGADQPQHF
.,TRBJ1-2,TRBV28,TRBD1,TGTGCCAGCAGTCGCCTCCGGGACAGGGGTAACTATGGCTACACCTTC,CASSRLRDRGNYGYTF
.,TRBJ1-2,TRBV30,.,TGTGCCTGGAGTGTAAAGGGGACACCCTCTTATGGCTACACCTTC,CAWSVKGTPSYGYTF
.,TRBJ2-1,TRBV7-3,.,TGTGCCAGCAGTGCGACAGCTTGGAATGAGCAGTTCTTC,CASSATAWNEQFF
.,TRBJ2-5,TRBV7-2,.,TGTGCCAGCAGCTTACGGGGACTCGTTAAAACCCAGTACTTC,CASSLRGLVKTQYF
.,TRBJ2-7,TRBV5-6,TRBD1,TGTGCCAGCAGCTTGGCAGGACAGGGTGGGAGCGAGCAGTACTTC,CASSLAGQGGSEQYF
few,TRBJ2-7,TRBV9,TRBD2,TGTGCCAGCAGCGTAGGAAGCGGGAGCAACCACGAGCAGTACTTC,CASSVGSGSNHEQYF
.,TRBJ2-3,TRBV28,.,TGTGCCAGCAGTTCGGGACTTAAGTCCTTTGATACGCAGTATTTT,CASSSGLKSFDTQYF
.,TRBJ2-3,TRBV5-8,.,TGTGCCAGCAGGCGGAGGGGTCTTACAGATACGCAGTATTTT,CASRRRGLTDTQYF
.,TRBJ2-7,TRBV6-1,.,TGTGCCAGCAGCGAAACACGTACAGGGACGACCTACGAGCAGTACTTC,CASSETRTGTTYEQYF
once,TRBJ1-2,TRBV2,.,TGTGCCAGCGCAGGGCCTTACTATGGCTACACCTTC,CASAGPYYGYTF
.,TRBJ2-1,TRBV3-1/TRBV3-2,TRBD1,TGTGCCAGCAGCCAGGGACAGAGAGGCCAAAATGAGCAGTTCTTC,CASSQGQRGQNEQFF
.,TRBJ2-7,TRBV6-4,.,TGTGCCAGCAGTGACTCGCCTAGCTCCGAGCAGTACTTC,CASSDSPSSEQYF
.,TRBJ1-4,TRBV7-9,.,TGTGCCAGCAGCTTAGGCGGCAGAAAGAATGAAAAACTGTTTTTT,CASSLGGRKNEKLFF
.,TRBJ1-3,TRBV5-1,TRBD1,TGCGCCAGCAGCTTGCAGGGGGCAGGGGACACCATATATTTT,CASSLQGAGDTIYF